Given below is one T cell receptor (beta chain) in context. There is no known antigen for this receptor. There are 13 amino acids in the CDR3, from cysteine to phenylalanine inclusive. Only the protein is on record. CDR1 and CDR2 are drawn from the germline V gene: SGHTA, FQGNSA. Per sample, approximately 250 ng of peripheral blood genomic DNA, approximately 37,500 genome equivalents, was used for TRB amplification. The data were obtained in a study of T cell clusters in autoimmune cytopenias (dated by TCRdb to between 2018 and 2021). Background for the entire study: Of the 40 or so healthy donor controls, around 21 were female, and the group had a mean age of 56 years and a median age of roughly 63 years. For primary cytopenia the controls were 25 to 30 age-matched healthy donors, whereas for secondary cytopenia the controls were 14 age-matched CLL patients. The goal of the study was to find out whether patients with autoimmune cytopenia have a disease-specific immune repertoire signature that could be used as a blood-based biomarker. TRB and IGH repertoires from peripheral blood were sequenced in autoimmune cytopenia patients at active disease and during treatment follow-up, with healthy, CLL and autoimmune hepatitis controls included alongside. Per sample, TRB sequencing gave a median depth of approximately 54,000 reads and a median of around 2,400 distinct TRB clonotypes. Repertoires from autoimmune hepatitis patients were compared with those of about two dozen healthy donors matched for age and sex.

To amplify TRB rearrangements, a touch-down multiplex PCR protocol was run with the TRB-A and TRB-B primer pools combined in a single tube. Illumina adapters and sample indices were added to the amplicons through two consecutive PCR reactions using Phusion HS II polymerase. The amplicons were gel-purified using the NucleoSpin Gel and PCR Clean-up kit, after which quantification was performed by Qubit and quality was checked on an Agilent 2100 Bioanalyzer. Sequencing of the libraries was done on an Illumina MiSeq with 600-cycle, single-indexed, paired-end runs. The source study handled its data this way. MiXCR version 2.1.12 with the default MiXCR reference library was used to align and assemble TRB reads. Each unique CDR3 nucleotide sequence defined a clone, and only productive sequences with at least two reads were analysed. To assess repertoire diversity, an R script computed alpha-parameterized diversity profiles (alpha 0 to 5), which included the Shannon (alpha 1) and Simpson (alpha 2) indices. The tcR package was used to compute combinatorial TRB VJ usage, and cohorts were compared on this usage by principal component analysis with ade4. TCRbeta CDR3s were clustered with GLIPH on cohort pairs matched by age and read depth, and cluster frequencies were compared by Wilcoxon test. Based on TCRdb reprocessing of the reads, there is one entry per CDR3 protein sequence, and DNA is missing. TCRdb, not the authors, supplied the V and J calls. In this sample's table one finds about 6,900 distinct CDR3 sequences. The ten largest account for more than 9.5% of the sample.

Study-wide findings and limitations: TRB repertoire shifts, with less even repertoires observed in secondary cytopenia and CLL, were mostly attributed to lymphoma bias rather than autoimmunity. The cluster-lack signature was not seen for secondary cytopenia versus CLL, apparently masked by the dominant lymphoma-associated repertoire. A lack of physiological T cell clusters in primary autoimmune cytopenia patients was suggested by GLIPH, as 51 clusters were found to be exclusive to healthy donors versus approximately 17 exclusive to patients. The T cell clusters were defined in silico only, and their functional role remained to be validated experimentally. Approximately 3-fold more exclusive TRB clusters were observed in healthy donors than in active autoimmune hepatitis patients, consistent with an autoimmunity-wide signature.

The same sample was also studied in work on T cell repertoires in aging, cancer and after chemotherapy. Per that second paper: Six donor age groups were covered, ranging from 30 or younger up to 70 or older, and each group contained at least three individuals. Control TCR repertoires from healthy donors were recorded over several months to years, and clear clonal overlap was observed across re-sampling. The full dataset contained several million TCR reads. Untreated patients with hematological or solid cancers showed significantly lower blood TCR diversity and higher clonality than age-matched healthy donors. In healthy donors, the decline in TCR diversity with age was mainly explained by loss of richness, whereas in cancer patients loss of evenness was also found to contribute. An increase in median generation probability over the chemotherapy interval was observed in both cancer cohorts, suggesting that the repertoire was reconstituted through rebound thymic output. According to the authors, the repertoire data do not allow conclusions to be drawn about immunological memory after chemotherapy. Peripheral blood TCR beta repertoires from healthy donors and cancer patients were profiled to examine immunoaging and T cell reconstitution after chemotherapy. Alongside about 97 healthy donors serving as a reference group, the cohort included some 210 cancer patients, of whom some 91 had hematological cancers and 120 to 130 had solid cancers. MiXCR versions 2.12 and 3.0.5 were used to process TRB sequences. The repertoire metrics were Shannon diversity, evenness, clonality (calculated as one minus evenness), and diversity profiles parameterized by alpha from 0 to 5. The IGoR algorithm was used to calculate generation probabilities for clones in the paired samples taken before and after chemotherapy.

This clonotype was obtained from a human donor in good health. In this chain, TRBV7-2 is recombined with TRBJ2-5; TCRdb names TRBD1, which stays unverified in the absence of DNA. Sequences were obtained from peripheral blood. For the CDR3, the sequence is CASSYSGRETQYF.